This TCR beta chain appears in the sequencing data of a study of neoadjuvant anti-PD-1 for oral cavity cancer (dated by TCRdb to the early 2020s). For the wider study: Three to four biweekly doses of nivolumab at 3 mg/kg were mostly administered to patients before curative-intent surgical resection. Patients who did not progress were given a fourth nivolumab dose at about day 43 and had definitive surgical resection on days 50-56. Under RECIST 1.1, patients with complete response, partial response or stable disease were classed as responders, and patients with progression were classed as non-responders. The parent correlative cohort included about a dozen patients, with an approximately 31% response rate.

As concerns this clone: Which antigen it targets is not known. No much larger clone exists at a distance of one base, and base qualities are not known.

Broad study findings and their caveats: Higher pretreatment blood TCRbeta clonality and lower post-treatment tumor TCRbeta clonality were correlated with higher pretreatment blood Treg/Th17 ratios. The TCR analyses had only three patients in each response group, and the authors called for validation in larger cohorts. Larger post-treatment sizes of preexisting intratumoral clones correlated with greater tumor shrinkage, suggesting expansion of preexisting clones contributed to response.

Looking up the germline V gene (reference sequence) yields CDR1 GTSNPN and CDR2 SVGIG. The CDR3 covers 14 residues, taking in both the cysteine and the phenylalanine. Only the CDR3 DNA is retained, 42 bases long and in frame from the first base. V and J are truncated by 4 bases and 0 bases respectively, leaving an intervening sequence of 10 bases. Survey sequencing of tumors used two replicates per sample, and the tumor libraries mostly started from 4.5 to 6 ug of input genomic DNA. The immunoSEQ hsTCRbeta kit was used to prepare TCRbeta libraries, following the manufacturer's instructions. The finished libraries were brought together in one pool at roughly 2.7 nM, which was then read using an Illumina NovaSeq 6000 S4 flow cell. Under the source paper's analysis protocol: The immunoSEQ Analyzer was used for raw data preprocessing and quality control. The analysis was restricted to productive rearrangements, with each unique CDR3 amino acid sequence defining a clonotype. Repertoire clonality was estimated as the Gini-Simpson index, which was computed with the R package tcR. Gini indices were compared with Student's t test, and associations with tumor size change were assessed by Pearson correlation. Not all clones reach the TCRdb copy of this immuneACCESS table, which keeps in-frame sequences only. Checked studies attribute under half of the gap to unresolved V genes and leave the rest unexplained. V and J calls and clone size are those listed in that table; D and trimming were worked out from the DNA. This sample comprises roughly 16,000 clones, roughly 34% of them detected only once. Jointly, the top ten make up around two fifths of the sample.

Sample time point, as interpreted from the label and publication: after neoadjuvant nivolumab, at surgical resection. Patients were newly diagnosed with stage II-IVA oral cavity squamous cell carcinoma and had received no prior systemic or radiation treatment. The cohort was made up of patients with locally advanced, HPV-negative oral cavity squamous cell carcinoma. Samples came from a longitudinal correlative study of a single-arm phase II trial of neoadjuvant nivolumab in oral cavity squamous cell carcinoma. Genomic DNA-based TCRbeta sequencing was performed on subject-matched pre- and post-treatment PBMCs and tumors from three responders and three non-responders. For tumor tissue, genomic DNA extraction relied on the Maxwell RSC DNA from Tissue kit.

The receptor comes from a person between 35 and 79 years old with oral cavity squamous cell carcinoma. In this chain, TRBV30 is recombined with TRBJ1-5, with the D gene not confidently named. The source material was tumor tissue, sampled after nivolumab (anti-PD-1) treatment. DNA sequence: TGTGCCTGGACTTCTGTGGGTAGCAATCAGCCCCAGCATTTT. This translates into CAWTSVGSNQPQHF.